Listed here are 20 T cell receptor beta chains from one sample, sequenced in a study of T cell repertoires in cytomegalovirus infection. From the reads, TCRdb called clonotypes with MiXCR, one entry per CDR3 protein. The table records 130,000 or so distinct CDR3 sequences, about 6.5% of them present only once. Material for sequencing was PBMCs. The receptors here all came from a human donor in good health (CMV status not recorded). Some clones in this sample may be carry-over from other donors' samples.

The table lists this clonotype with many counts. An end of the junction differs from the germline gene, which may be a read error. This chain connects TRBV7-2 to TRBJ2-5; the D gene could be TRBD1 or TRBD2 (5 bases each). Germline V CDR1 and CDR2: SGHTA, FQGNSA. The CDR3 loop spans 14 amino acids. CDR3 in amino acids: CASSLARGTESQYF. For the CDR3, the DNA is TGTGCCAGCAGCTTAGCGCGAGGGACGGAGAGCCAGTACTTC.

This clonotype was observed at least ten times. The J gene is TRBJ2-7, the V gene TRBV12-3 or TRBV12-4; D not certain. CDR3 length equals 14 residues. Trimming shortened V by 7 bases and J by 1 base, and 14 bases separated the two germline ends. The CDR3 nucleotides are TGTGCCAGCAAGAGTCAGATTTTATCCTACGAGCAGTACTTC. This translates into CASKSQILSYEQYF.

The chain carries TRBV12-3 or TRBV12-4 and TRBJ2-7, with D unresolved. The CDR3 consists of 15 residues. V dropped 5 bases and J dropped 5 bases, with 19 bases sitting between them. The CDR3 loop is CASSQISWGRDEQYF. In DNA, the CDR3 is TGTGCCAGCAGTCAAATCTCATGGGGTCGGGACGAGCAGTACTTC.

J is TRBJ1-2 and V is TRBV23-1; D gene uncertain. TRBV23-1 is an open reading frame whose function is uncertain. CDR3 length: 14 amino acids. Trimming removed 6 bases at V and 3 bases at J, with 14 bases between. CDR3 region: CASSLSIVDYGYTF. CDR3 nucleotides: TGCGCCAGCAGCCTCTCCATCGTGGACTATGGCTACACCTTC.

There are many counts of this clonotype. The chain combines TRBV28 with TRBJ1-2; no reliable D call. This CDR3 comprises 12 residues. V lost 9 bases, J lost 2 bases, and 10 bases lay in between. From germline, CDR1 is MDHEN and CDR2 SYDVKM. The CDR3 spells CASRTGNYGYTF. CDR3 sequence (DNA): TGTGCCAGTAGGACGGGGAACTATGGCTACACCTTC.

The chain's CDR3 is CSAGRGVDTEAFF. The CDR3 region has the DNA TGCAGCGCCGGGAGGGGGGTAGACACTGAAGCTTTCTTT. V is TRBV29-1 and J is TRBJ1-1; weak D call: TRBD1 (6 bases). Looked up from germline, CDR1 is SQVTM and CDR2 is ANQGSEA. Trimming stripped 7 bases from V and 3 bases from J, with 15 bases between. The CDR3 runs 13 residues.

The CDR3 DNA is TGTGCCAGCAGTTACTCCCAGTTAAACCCCGGGGCTTTCTTT. Amino acids: CASSYSQLNPGAFF. The chain has TRBV6-2 or TRBV6-3 and TRBJ1-1, with no clear D. V was pared by 0 bases and J by 11 bases, with 16 bases between. Germline V CDR1 and CDR2: MNHEY, SVGEGT. The CDR3 contains 14 residues.

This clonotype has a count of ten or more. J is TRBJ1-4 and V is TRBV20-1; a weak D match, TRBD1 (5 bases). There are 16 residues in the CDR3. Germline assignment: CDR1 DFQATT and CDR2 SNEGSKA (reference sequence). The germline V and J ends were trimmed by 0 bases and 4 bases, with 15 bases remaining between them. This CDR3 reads CSARDMMGGYNEKLFF. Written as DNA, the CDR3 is TGCAGTGCTAGAGATATGATGGGGGGTTATAATGAAAAACTGTTTTTT.

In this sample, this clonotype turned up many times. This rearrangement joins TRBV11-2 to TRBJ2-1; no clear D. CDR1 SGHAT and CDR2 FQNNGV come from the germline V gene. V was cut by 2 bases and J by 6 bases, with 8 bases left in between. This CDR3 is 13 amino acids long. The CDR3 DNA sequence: TGTGCCAGCAGCTTAAACTCCGTCAATGAGCAGTTCTTC. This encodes CASSLNSVNEQFF.

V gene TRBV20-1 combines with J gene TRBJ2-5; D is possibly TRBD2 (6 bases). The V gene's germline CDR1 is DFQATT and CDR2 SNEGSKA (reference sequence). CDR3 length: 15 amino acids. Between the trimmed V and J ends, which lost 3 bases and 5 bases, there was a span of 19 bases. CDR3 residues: CSASVAGILGETQYF. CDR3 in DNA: TGCAGTGCTAGTGTGGCGGGGATTCTGGGGGAGACCCAGTACTTC.

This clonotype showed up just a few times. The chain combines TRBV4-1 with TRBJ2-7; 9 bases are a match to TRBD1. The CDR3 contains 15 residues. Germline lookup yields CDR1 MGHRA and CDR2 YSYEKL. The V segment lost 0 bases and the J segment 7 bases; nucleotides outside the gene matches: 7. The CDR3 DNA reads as TGCGCCAGCAGCCAAGAAGGACAGGGGCCGAGGGAGCAGTACTTC. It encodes CASSQEGQGPREQYF.

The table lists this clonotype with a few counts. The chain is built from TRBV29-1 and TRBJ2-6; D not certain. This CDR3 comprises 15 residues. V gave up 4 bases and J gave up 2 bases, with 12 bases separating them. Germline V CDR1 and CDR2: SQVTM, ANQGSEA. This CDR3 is CSVAVSRAGANVLTF. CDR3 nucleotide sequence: TGCAGCGTTGCGGTTAGCCGAGCTGGGGCCAACGTCCTGACTTTC. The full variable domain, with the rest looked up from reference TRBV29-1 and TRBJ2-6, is SAVISQKPSRDICQRGTSLTIQCQVDSQVTMMFWYRQQPGQSLTLIATANQGSEATYESGFVIDKFPISRPNLTFSTLTVSNMSPEDSSIYLCSVAVSRAGANVLTFGAGSRLTVL.

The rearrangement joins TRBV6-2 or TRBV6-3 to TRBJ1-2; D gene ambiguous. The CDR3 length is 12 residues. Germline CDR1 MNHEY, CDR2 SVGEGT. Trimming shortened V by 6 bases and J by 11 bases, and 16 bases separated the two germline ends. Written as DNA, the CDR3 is TGTGCCAGCAGGACTCCGCCGGCCGGATACACCTTC. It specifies CASRTPPAGYTF.

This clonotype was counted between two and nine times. CDR3 amino acids: CASSPSTTGELFF. As DNA, the CDR3 is TGTGCCAGCTCACCTTCCACAACCGGGGAGCTGTTTTTT. The rearrangement uses TRBV18 and TRBJ2-2; D is ambiguous. Germline CDR1 KGHSH, CDR2 LQKENI. The CDR3 runs to 13 residues. The ends were cut back, 3 bases at V and 5 bases at J, with 7 bases in the middle.

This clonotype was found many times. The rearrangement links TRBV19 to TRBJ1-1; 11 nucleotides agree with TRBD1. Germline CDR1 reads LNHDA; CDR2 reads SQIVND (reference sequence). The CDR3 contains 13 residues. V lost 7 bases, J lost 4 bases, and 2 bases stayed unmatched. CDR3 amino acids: CASTGQGGTEAFF. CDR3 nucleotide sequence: TGTGCCAGTACGGGACAGGGGGGCACTGAAGCTTTCTTT.

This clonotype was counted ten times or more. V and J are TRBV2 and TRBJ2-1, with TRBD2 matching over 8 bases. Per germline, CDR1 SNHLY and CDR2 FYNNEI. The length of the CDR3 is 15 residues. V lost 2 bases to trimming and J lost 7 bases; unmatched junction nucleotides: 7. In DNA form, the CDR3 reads TGTGCCAGCAGTGAAAAACGGGGGGGCCGGAATGAGCAGTTCTTC. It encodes CASSEKRGGRNEQFF.

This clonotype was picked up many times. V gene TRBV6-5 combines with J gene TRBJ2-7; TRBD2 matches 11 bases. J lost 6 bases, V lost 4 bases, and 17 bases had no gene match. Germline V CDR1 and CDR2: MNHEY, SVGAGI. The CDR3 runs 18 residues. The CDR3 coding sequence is TGTGCCAGCAGTTTTTCTGACGCTTCAACTAGCGGGGGAGGCGAGCAGTACTTC. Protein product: CASSFSDASTSGGGEQYF.

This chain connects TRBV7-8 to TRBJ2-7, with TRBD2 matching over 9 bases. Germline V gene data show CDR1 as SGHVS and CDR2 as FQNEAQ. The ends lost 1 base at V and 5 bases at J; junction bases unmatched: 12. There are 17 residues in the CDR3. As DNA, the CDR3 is TGTGCCAGCAGCTTAGGTGTCGGGGGGGCGGGGGGGGACGAGCAGTACTTC. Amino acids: CASSLGVGGAGGDEQYF. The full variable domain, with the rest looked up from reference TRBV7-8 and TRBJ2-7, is GAGVSQSPRYKVAKRGQDVALRCDPISGHVSLFWYQQALGQGPEFLTYFQNEAQLDKSGLPSDRFFAERPEGSVSTLKIQRTQQEDSAVYLCASSLGVGGAGGDEQYFGPGTRLTVT.

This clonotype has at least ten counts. CDR3 in amino acids: CASSYAGTAKNIQYF. The CDR3 nucleotides read TGTGCCAGCAGCTACGCCGGGACAGCCAAAAACATTCAGTACTTC. V usage is TRBV7-9 and J usage is TRBJ2-4, with D perhaps TRBD1 or TRBD2 (5 bases each). There are 15 residues in the CDR3. Trimming cost V 4 bases and J 0 bases, with 10 bases left between them. CDR1 is SEHNR, CDR2 FQNEAQ, per germline (reference sequence).

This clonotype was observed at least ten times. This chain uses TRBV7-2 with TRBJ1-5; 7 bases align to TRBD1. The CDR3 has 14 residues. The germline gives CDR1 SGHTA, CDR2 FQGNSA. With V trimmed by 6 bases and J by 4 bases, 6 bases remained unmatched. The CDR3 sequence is CASRSTGPNQPQHF. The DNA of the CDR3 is TGTGCCAGCAGGTCGACAGGGCCAAATCAGCCCCAGCATTTT.